This TCR beta chain was captured by sequencing in a study of cytomegalovirus exposure and HLA in healthy donors. PCR employed 60 Vbeta and 13 Jbeta primers. Generated by immunoSEQ multiplex PCR, the TCRdb table keeps only in-frame clones and is missing some. The table includes more than 120,000 clones, around 86% detected once. Comment on this clone: Other DNA variants within this sample encode the same CDR3.

The TCR was taken from a woman between 25 and 40 years old in good health and CMV-seronegative. The source material was PBMCs.

In DNA form, the CDR3 reads TGCAGTGCTAGTCCTGCAGATACGCAGTATTTT. Amino acid sequence: CSASPADTQYF. The V gene is TRBV20-1, the J gene TRBJ2-3; D unclear. Germline lookup yields CDR1 DFQATT and CDR2 SNEGSKA (reference sequence). This CDR3 contains 11 residues. The V end was cut by 3 bases, the J end by 4 bases, with 5 bases between.